This TCR beta chain was identified in a study of cytomegalovirus exposure and HLA in healthy donors. In the study overall: Unique TCRs from HLA-typed donors, roughly 87 million of them, were held in an early data release.

PCR used 60 Vbeta primers and 13 Jbeta primers. Libraries were prepared by immunoSEQ multiplex PCR; TCRdb keeps only in-frame clonotypes and omits some of them. The sample totals 65,000 to 95,000 clones. Donors in the study were healthy people who gave bone marrow. CDR3 length: 15 residues. With V trimmed by 7 bases and J by 1 base, 4 bases remained unmatched. In germline, CDR1 is MNHNS, CDR2 SASEGT. The sequenced material came from PBMCs. The origin of this receptor is a woman aged 55-69 years in good health and CMV-seronegative. The chain employs TRBV6-1 and TRBJ2-3, with TRBD1 matching over 11 bases. CDR3 DNA: TGTGCCAGCACCGGACAGGGGGCGGGCACAGATACGCAGTATTTT. Encoded protein: CASTGQGAGTDTQYF.